Below, 8 T cell receptor beta chains from the same sample are listed, as sequenced in a study of blood T cells in healthy people across ages. The second PCR ran about 6 to 11 cycles with a sample-barcoded 5' primer and J-beta primers. TCRdb re-derived calls from the 5' RACE reads in MiXCR, one entry per CDR3 protein. Here the sample spans about 1.6 million distinct CDR3 sequences, about 31% being singletons. The specimen was blood. The receptor source for this set is a woman aged 25 to 39 in good health.

The rearrangement joins TRBV7-9 to TRBJ2-5; D ambiguous. V gave up 4 bases and J gave up 2 bases, with 11 bases separating them. The CDR3 has 14 amino acids. CDR1 and CDR2 (germline): SEHNR, FQNEAQ (reference sequence). The CDR3 region has the DNA TGTGCCAGCAGCTGGAGTTCAGAACAAGAGACCCAGTACTTC. Its protein product is CASSWSSEQETQYF. Full variable domain (outside the CDR3, taken from reference TRBV7-9 and TRBJ2-5): DTGVSQNPRHKITKRGQNVTFRCDPISEHNRLYWYRQTLGQGPEFLTYFQNEAQLEKSRLLSDRFSAERPKGSFSTLEIQRTEQGDSAMYLCASSWSSEQETQYFGPGTRLLVL.

This clonotype was detected a few times. The V and J genes are TRBV27 and TRBJ2-1, with 10 bases lining up with TRBD2. V shed 1 base, J shed 0 bases, and the junction held 12 bases outside the gene matches. Germline assignment: CDR1 MNHEY and CDR2 SMNVEV (reference sequence). The CDR3 runs to 20 residues. CDR3 amino acids: CASSLFWASGSPSSYNEQFF. CDR3 in DNA: TGTGCCAGCAGTTTATTTTGGGCTAGCGGGAGCCCGAGCTCCTACAATGAGCAGTTCTTC.

The V and J genes are TRBV18 and TRBJ2-5; possibly TRBD2 for D (8 bases). V lost 6 bases and J lost 3, with 17 bases in between. This CDR3 spans 15 amino acids. Germline V lookup: CDR1 KGHSH, CDR2 LQKENI. The CDR3 bases are TGTGCCAGCTCGCCCAAGCGGGGGACAGAAGAGACCCAGTACTTC. Translating it yields CASSPKRGTEETQYF.

This clonotype was counted many times. The rearrangement uses TRBV29-1 and TRBJ2-7; unclear D gene. The CDR3 has 13 amino acids. Germline V gene lookup returns CDR1 SQVTM and CDR2 ANQGSEA. V gave up 4 bases and J gave up 3 bases, with 13 bases separating them. The CDR3 loop reads CSVGSGEYYEQYF. CDR3 DNA sequence: TGCAGCGTTGGGTCCGGAGAATACTACGAGCAGTACTTC.

For the CDR3, the DNA is TGCAGTGCTAGACATCGGGACTTCACTCGGACCCAGTACTTC. It specifies CSARHRDFTRTQYF. This chain links TRBV20-1 with TRBJ2-5; D possibly corresponds to TRBD2 (6 bases). This CDR3 is 14 amino acids long. Trimming took off 2 bases at V and 7 bases at J, with 17 bases between the two ends. Germline V gene data show CDR1 as DFQATT and CDR2 as SNEGSKA (reference sequence).

The chain is built from TRBV10-3 and TRBJ2-3, with no clear D. Germline values: CDR1 ENHRY, CDR2 SYGVKD. Trimming took off 6 bases at V and 2 bases at J, with 9 bases between the two ends. CDR3 length: 13 residues. CDR3: CAIRGRSTDTQYF. CDR3 coding DNA: TGTGCCATCAGGGGCAGATCCACAGATACGCAGTATTTT.

This clonotype was counted only a few times. This chain connects TRBV4-1 to TRBJ1-4; D is unclear. Looked up from germline, CDR1 is MGHRA and CDR2 is YSYEKL. CDR3 length: 16 amino acids. V was cut by 1 base and J by 3 bases, with 12 bases left in between. CDR3 residues: CASSQVPPRPNEKLFF. The CDR3 bases are TGCGCCAGCAGCCAAGTTCCCCCGAGACCTAATGAAAAACTGTTTTTT.

The gene calls are TRBV6-5 and TRBJ2-3, with TRBD2 identical over 11 bases. Germline lookup yields CDR1 MNHEY and CDR2 SVGAGI. V trimming: 6 bases; J trimming: 4 bases; junction bases outside the gene matches: 15. CDR3 length: 18 residues. The CDR3 protein is CASSYTFPGLAVADTQYF. CDR3 DNA sequence: TGTGCCAGCAGCTATACATTCCCGGGACTAGCGGTAGCAGATACGCAGTATTTT.